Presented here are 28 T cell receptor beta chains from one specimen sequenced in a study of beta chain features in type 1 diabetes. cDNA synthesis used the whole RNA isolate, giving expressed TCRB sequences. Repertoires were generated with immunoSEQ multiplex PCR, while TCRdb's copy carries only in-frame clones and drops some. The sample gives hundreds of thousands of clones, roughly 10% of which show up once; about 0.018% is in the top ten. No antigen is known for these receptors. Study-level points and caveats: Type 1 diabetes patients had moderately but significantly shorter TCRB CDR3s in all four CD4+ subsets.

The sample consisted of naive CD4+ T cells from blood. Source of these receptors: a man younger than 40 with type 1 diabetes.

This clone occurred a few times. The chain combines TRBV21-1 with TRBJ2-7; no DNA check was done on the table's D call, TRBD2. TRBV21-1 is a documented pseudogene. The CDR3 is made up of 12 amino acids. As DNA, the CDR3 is TGTGCCAGCAGCAAGCTAGCCTACGAGCAGTACTTC. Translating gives CASSKLAYEQYF.

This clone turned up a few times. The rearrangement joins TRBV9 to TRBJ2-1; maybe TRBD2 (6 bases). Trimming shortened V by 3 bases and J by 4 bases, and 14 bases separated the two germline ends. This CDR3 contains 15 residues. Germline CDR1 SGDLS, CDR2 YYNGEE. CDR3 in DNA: TGTGCCAGCAGCGCCGGGCTGGGAGGTTACAATGAGCAGTTCTTC. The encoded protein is CASSAGLGGYNEQFF.

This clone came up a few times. CDR3 residues: CASSLRSGGTGANVLTF. The CDR3 DNA follows: TGTGCCAGCAGTTTGCGTTCGGGGGGCACAGGGGCCAACGTCCTGACTTTC. V gene TRBV27 combines with J gene TRBJ2-6; a possible D gene is TRBD2 (7 bases). Germline lookup yields CDR1 MNHEY and CDR2 SMNVEV (reference sequence). The CDR3 sequence is 17 residues long. V was clipped by 3 bases and J by 4 bases, with 16 bases between them.

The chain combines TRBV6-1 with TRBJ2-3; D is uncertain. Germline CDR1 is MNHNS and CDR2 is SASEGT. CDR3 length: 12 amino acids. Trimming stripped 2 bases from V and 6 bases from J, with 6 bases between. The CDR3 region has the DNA TGTGCCAGCAGTGAAAATCGGGATACGCAGTATTTT. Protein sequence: CASSENRDTQYF.

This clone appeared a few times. This chain's CDR3 is CASTERQGLGTEAFF. Written as DNA, the CDR3 is TGTGCCAGCACCGAACGTCAGGGGCTGGGCACTGAAGCTTTCTTT. The rearrangement joins TRBV6-1 to TRBJ1-1, with D perhaps TRBD1 (6 bases). The V gene lost 7 bases and the J gene lost 4 bases, with 19 bases spanning the gap. This CDR3 is built from 15 residues. CDR1 and CDR2 (germline): MNHNS, SASEGT.

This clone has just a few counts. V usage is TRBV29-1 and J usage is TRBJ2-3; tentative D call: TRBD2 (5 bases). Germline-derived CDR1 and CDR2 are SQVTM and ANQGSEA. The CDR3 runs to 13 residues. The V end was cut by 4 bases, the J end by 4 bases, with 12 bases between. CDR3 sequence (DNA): TGCAGCGTTGCGGGGTTTAGGGCAGATACGCAGTATTTT. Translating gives CSVAGFRADTQYF.

The CDR3 sequence is CASSEALGRLDGYTF. Written as DNA, the CDR3 is TGTGCCAGCAGTGAAGCGCTTGGCAGGTTAGATGGCTACACCTTC. The gene calls are TRBV2 and TRBJ1-2; unclear D gene. The germline V gene has CDR1 SNHLY and CDR2 FYNNEI. The CDR3 length is 15 residues. V was shortened by 0 bases and J by 6 bases, with 14 bases between the two germline ends. Combining the CDR3 with reference TRBV2 and TRBJ1-2 gives the whole variable domain EPEVTQTPSHQVTQMGQEVILRCVPISNHLYFYWYRQILGQKVEFLVSFYNNEISEKSEIFDDQFSVERPDGSNFTLKIRSTKLEDSAMYFCASSEALGRLDGYTFGSGTRLTVV.

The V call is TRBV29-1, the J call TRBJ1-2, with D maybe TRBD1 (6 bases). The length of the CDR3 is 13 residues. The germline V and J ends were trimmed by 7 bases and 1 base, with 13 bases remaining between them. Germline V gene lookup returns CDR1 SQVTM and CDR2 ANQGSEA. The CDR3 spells CSAYNRDNYGYTF. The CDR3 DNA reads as TGCAGCGCATACAACAGGGATAACTATGGCTACACCTTC.

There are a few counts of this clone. The DNA for the CDR3 is TGTGCCACCAGCAGAGATCGGCGGACTAGCGGGGGAGCTTTCTACGAGCAGTACTTC. The encoded protein is CATSRDRRTSGGAFYEQYF. This sequence joins TRBV15 and TRBJ2-7, with 13 positions matching TRBD2. Germline V gene sequence: CDR1 LNHNV, CDR2 YYDKDF (reference sequence). This CDR3 spans 19 amino acids. The trim removed 0 bases at V and 3 bases at J, leaving 11 bases unmatched. Looking up the rest from reference TRBV15 and TRBJ2-7 gives the full variable domain: DAMVIQNPRYQVTQFGKPVTLSCSQTLNHNVMYWYQQKSSQAPKLLFHYYDKDFNNEADTPDNFQSRRPNTSFCFLDIRSPGLGDTAMYLCATSRDRRTSGGAFYEQYFGPGTRLTVT.

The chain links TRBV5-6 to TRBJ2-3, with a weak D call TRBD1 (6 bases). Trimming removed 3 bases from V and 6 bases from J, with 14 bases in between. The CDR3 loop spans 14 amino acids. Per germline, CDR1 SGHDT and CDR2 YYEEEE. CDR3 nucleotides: TGTGCCAGCAGCTGGAAGACAGGTGCGGATACGCAGTATTTT. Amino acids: CASSWKTGADTQYF. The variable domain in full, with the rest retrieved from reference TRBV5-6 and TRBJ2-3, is DAGVTQSPTHLIKTRGQQVTLRCSPKSGHDTVSWYQQALGQGPQFIFQYYEEEERQRGNFPDRFSGHQFPNYSSELNVNALLLGDSALYLCASSWKTGADTQYFGPGTRLTVL.

The CDR3 DNA reads TGTGCCAGCAGTTCCCAGAGAGGAGAGCAGTACTTC. Encoded protein: CASSSQRGEQYF. The rearrangement joins TRBV6-6 to TRBJ2-7; D gene uncertain. This CDR3 region has 12 residues. The V gene's germline CDR1 is MNHNY and CDR2 SVGAGI (reference sequence). V was clipped by 4 bases and J by 7 bases, with 11 bases between them.

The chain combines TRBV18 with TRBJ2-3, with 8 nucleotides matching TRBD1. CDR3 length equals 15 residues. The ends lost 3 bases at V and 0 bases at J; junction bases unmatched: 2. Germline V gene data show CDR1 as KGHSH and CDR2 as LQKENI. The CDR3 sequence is CASSPWTGSTDTQYF. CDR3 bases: TGTGCCAGCTCACCCTGGACAGGGAGCACAGATACGCAGTATTTT.

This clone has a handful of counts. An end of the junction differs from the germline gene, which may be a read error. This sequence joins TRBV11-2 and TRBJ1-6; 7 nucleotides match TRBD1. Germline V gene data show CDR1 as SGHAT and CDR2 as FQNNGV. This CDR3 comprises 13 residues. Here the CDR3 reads CASSWDSRSPRSF. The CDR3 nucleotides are TGTGCCAGCAGCTGGGACAGCCGGAGTCCACGTAGCTTT.

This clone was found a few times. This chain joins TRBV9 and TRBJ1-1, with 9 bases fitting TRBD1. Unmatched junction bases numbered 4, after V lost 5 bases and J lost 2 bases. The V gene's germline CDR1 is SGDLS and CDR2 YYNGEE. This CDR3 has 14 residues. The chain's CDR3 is CASSRTGENTEAFF. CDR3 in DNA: TGTGCCAGCAGTAGGACAGGGGAAAACACTGAAGCTTTCTTT.

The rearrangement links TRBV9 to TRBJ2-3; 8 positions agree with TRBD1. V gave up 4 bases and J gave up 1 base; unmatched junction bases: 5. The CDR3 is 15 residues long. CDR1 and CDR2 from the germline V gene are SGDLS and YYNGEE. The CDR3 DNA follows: TGTGCCAGCAGCTTCGAGGACAGGGGCACAGATACGCAGTATTTT. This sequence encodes CASSFEDRGTDTQYF.

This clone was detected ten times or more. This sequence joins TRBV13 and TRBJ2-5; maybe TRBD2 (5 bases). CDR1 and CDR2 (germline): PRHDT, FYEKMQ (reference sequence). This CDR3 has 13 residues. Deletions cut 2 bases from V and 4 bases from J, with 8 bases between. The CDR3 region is CASSLSGVETQYF. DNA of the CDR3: TGTGCCAGCAGCTTATCCGGGGTAGAGACCCAGTACTTC.

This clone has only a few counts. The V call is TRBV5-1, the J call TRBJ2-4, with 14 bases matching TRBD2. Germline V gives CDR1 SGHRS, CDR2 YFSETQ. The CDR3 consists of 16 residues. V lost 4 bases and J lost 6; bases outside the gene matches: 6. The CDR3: CASSKGLAGAGNIQYF. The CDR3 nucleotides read TGCGCCAGCAGCAAGGGACTAGCGGGGGCGGGAAACATTCAGTACTTC.

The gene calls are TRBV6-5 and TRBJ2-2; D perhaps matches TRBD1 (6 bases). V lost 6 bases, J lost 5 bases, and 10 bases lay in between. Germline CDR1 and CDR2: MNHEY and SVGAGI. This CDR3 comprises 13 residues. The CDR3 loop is CASSQGMTGELFF. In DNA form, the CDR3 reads TGTGCCAGCAGCCAGGGGATGACCGGGGAGCTGTTTTTT.

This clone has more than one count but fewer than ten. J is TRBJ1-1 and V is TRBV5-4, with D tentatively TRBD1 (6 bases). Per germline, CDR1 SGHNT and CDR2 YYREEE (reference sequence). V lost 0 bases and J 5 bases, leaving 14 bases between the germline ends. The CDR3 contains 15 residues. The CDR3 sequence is CASSLEQGWKTEAFF. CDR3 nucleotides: TGTGCCAGCAGCTTGGAGCAGGGGTGGAAGACTGAAGCTTTCTTT.

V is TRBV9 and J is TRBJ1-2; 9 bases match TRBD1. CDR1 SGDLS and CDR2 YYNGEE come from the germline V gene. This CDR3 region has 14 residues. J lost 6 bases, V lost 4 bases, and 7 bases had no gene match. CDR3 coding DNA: TGTGCCAGCAGCCTTCGCCGGGACAGGGATGGCTACACCTTC. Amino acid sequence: CASSLRRDRDGYTF.

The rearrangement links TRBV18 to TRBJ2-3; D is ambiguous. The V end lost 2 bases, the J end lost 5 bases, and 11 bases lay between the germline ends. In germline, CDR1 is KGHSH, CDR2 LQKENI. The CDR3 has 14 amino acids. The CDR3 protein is CASSPSKAEDTQYF. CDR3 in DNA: TGTGCCAGCTCACCAAGCAAGGCGGAAGATACGCAGTATTTT.

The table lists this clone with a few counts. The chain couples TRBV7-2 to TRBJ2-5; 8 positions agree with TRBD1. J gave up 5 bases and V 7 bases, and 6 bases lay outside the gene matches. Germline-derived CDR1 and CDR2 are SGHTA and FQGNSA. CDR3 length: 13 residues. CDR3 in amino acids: CASIRGRSETQYF. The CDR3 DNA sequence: TGTGCCAGCATCAGGGGGCGATCGGAGACCCAGTACTTC.

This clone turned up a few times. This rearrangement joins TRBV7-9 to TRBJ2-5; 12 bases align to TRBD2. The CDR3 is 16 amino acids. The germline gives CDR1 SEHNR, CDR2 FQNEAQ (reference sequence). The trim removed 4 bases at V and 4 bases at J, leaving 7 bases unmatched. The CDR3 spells CASSSLLAGGGETQYF. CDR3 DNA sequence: TGTGCCAGCAGCTCCCTACTAGCGGGGGGTGGAGAGACCCAGTACTTC. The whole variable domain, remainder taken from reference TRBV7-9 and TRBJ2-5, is DTGVSQNPRHKITKRGQNVTFRCDPISEHNRLYWYRQTLGQGPEFLTYFQNEAQLEKSRLLSDRFSAERPKGSFSTLEIQRTEQGDSAMYLCASSSLLAGGGETQYFGPGTRLLVL.

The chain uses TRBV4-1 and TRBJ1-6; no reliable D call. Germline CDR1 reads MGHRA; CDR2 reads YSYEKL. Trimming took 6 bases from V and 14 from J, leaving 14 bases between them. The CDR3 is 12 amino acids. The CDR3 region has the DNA TGCGCCAGCAGGCTACCGGGAGCAACCCTCCACTTT. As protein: CASRLPGATLHF.

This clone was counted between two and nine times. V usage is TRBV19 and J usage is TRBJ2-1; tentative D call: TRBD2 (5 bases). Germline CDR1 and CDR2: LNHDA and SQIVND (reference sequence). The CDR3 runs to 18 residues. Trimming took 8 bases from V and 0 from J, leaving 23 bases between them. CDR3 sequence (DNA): TGTGCCAGTCGAACCACTACCCGGGTAGGGAGCTCCTACAATGAGCAGTTCTTC. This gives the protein CASRTTTRVGSSYNEQFF.

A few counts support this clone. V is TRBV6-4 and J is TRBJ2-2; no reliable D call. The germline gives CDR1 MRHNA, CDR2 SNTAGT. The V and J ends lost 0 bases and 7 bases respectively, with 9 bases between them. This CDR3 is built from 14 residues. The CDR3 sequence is CASSDSYRSGELFF. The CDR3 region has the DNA TGTGCCAGCAGTGACTCGTATAGAAGCGGGGAGCTGTTTTTT.

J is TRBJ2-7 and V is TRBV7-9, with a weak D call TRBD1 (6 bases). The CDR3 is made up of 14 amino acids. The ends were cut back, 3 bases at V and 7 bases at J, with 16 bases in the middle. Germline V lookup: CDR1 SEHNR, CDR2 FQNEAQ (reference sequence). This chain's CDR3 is CASSFGSGAGEQYF. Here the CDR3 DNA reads TGTGCCAGCAGCTTCGGGTCAGGGGCGGGTGAGCAGTACTTC. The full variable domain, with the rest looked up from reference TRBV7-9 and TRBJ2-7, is DTGVSQNPRHKITKRGQNVTFRCDPISEHNRLYWYRQTLGQGPEFLTYFQNEAQLEKSRLLSDRFSAERPKGSFSTLEIQRTEQGDSAMYLCASSFGSGAGEQYFGPGTRLTVT.

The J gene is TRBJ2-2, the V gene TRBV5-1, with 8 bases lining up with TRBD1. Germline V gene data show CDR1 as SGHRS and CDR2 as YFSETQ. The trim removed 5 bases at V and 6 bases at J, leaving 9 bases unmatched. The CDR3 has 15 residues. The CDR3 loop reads CASRIDRGVPGELFF. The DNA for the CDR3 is TGCGCCAGCAGAATCGACAGGGGTGTTCCCGGGGAGCTGTTTTTT. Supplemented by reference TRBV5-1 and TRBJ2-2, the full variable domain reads KAGVTQTPRYLIKTRGQQVTLSCSPISGHRSVSWYQQTPGQGLQFLFEYFSETQRNKGNFPGRFSGRQFSNSRSEMNVSTLELGDSALYLCASRIDRGVPGELFFGEGSRLTVL.